This passage covers 31 T cell receptor beta chains from one sample sequenced in a study of CD8 T cells in Susac syndrome. RNA totalling roughly 0.45 to 1 ug underwent reverse transcription with random hexamers. TCRdb re-called the immunoSEQ multiplex PCR reads through MiXCR, storing one row per CDR3 protein. The sample records 110,000 or so distinct CDR3 sequences, around 90% being singletons. Material for sequencing was CD8+ T cells from PBMCs. All receptors come from a human donor in good health.

V and J are TRBV19 and TRBJ1-1; 9 bases fit TRBD1. Germline trimming cut 5 bases from V and 4 bases from J; bases unmatched to any gene: 8. This CDR3 region has 15 residues. Germline V gene sequence: CDR1 LNHDA, CDR2 SQIVND (reference sequence). CDR3: CASSGGQGPATEAFF. The CDR3 region has the DNA TGTGCCAGTAGTGGGGGACAGGGCCCGGCCACTGAAGCTTTCTTT.

The V and J genes are TRBV7-2 and TRBJ2-2; no clear D gene. This CDR3 has 15 amino acids. The germline V gene encodes CDR1 SGHTA and CDR2 FQGNSA. Trimming took off 6 bases at V and 0 bases at J, with 11 bases between the two ends. CDR3 sequence reads: CASSPILSNTGELFF. CDR3 coding DNA: TGTGCCAGCAGTCCGATTTTATCGAACACCGGGGAGCTGTTTTTT.

The chain links TRBV12-5 to TRBJ2-1; D ambiguous. In germline, CDR1 is LGHNT, CDR2 FRNRAP. V dropped 1 base and J dropped 9 bases, with 4 bases sitting between them. This CDR3 is 11 amino acids long. CDR3 amino acids: CASGLGSEQFF. The CDR3 DNA is TGTGCTAGTGGTTTGGGGTCTGAGCAGTTCTTC. The full variable domain, rest sourced from reference TRBV12-5 and TRBJ2-1, is DARVTQTPRHKVTEMGQEVTMRCQPILGHNTVFWYRQTMMQGLELLAYFRNRAPLDDSGMPKDRFSAEMPDATLATLKIQPSEPRDSAVYFCASGLGSEQFFGPGTRLTVL.

The V gene is TRBV30, the J gene TRBJ2-7; weak D call: TRBD2 (5 bases). V shed 4 bases and J shed 2 bases, with 15 bases lying between them. CDR3 length: 14 residues. In germline, CDR1 is GTSNPN, CDR2 SVGIG (reference sequence). In nucleotides, the CDR3 is TGTGCCTGGACCCAGGCCGGACTCGCCTACGAGCAGTACTTC. It codes for CAWTQAGLAYEQYF.

The V and J genes are TRBV20-1 and TRBJ1-1; D gene ambiguous. The germline V gene encodes CDR1 DFQATT and CDR2 SNEGSKA (reference sequence). The CDR3 covers 11 residues. This chain's CDR3 is CTTRLNTEAFF. The CDR3 DNA reads TGCACAACACGACTGAACACTGAAGCTTTCTTT.

The chain joins TRBV7-9 to TRBJ2-7; D ambiguous. Germline assignment: CDR1 SEHNR and CDR2 FQNEAQ (reference sequence). There are 11 residues in the CDR3. Trimming left V 6 bases short and J 5 bases short, with 8 bases between. The CDR3 here is CASSGPHEQYF. DNA of the CDR3: TGTGCCAGCAGTGGACCCCACGAGCAGTACTTC.

The gene calls are TRBV10-3 and TRBJ1-1; 8 bases line up with TRBD1. From germline, CDR1 is ENHRY and CDR2 SYGVKD. Losses at the gene ends were 9 bases for V and 7 bases for J; bases not matched to a gene: 13. The CDR3 totals 14 residues. The CDR3 loop reads CAIGQGARGDEAFF. The CDR3 coding sequence is TGTGCCATTGGACAGGGCGCGAGGGGGGATGAAGCTTTCTTT.

The V and J genes are TRBV2 and TRBJ1-2; 7 bases align to TRBD1. This CDR3 contains 16 residues. V trimming: 6 bases; J trimming: 3 bases; junction bases outside the gene matches: 13. In germline, CDR1 is SNHLY, CDR2 FYNNEI. The CDR3 loop reads CASSPVPADRDYGYTF. Here the CDR3 DNA reads TGTGCCAGCAGCCCTGTCCCCGCTGACAGGGACTATGGCTACACCTTC.

The rearrangement joins TRBV20-1 to TRBJ2-7; no clear D. CDR1 DFQATT and CDR2 SNEGSKA come from the germline V gene (reference sequence). V was cut by 4 bases and J by 0 bases, with 16 bases left in between. The CDR3 loop spans 15 amino acids. As DNA, the CDR3 is TGCAGTGCTACCCTTCCAGGATTAAGCTCCTACGAGCAGTACTTC. It codes for CSATLPGLSSYEQYF.

This clonotype was recorded a few times. The rearrangement uses TRBV7-2 and TRBJ1-5, with a tentative D call TRBD1 (5 bases). The length of the CDR3 is 15 residues. Trimming took 3 bases from V and 1 from J, leaving 10 bases between them. The germline gives CDR1 SGHTA, CDR2 FQGNSA. The CDR3, as DNA: TGTGCCAGCAGCTTGGATCAGGGCAGCAATCAGCCCCAGCATTTT. It yields the protein CASSLDQGSNQPQHF. Full variable domain (outside the CDR3, taken from reference TRBV7-2 and TRBJ1-5): GAGVSQSPSNKVTEKGKDVELRCDPISGHTALYWYRQSLGQGLEFLIYFQGNSAPDKSGLPSDRFSAERTGGSVSTLTIQRTQQEDSAVYLCASSLDQGSNQPQHFGDGTRLSIL.

This chain connects TRBV19 to TRBJ1-1; tentative D call: TRBD1 (6 bases). Germline lookup yields CDR1 LNHDA and CDR2 SQIVND (reference sequence). The V and J ends lost 0 bases and 7 bases respectively, with 9 bases between them. The CDR3 spans 13 residues. CDR3 bases: TGTGCCAGTAGTATAGAACAGGGCGGTGAAGCTTTCTTT. Its translation is CASSIEQGGEAFF.

This chain links TRBV19 with TRBJ2-2, with a tentative D call TRBD1 (6 bases). V was pared by 6 bases and J by 4 bases, with 21 bases between. Germline V gene data show CDR1 as LNHDA and CDR2 as SQIVND (reference sequence). This CDR3 spans 17 amino acids. The CDR3 spells CASSRPAGQGSTGELFF. In nucleotides, the CDR3 is TGTGCCAGTAGCCGGCCCGCCGGGCAGGGGAGCACCGGGGAGCTGTTTTTT.

This chain joins TRBV25-1 and TRBJ1-2; D not certain. Germline V gene lookup returns CDR1 MGHDK and CDR2 SYGVNS. The V and J ends lost 3 bases and 8 bases respectively, with 10 bases between them. The CDR3 spans 12 residues. The CDR3 spells CASSELTGGYTF. As DNA, the CDR3 is TGTGCCAGCAGTGAGCTCACGGGGGGCTACACCTTC.

The rearrangement links TRBV5-4 to TRBJ2-2; D gene ambiguous. Trimming took 10 bases from V and 5 from J, leaving 12 bases between them. Germline V lookup: CDR1 SGHNT, CDR2 YYREEE (reference sequence). The CDR3 length is 12 residues. The CDR3 nucleotides are TGTGCCTACCGAGCCGCTACCGGGGAGCTGTTTTTT. The encoded protein is CAYRAATGELFF. Together with reference TRBV5-4 and TRBJ2-2, the CDR3 gives the full variable domain: ETGVTQSPTHLIKTRGQQVTLRCSSQSGHNTVSWYQQALGQGPQFIFQYYREEENGRGNFPPRFSGLQFPNYSSELNVNALELDDSALYLCAYRAATGELFFGEGSRLTVL.

The count of this clonotype is one. The V call is TRBV27, the J call TRBJ1-1, with 7 bases identical to TRBD1. The trim removed 0 bases at V and 5 bases at J, leaving 15 bases unmatched. Per germline, CDR1 MNHEY and CDR2 SMNVEV (reference sequence). The CDR3 has 18 residues. The CDR3 nucleotides read TGTGCCAGCAGTTTATCGGTAGGGACAGAACTTTTCGGGACTGAAGCTTTCTTT. This codes for CASSLSVGTELFGTEAFF.

This chain connects TRBV19 to TRBJ1-1; D is unclear. This CDR3 spans 13 amino acids. Trimming pared 3 bases from V and 1 base from J, leaving 6 bases between. The germline V gene encodes CDR1 LNHDA and CDR2 SQIVND (reference sequence). This CDR3 is CASSIAENTEAFF. The CDR3 DNA sequence: TGTGCCAGTAGTATTGCGGAGAACACTGAAGCTTTCTTT.

The chain joins TRBV30 to TRBJ1-5; no firm D call. V was trimmed by 7 bases and J by 1 base, leaving 11 bases between them. This CDR3 is built from 13 residues. Per the germline V gene, CDR1 is GTSNPN and CDR2 is SVGIG (reference sequence). DNA for the CDR3: TGTGCCTTCTCGAGGCAGAGCAATCAGCCCCAGCATTTT. Residues: CAFSRQSNQPQHF.

CDR3 in amino acids: CSAFGLAGGPSQETQYF. The CDR3 DNA follows: TGCAGTGCATTCGGACTAGCGGGAGGCCCGTCCCAAGAGACCCAGTACTTC. The V gene is TRBV20-1, the J gene TRBJ2-5; 14 bases fit TRBD2. Trimming at V came to 6 bases and at J to 1 base, leaving 10 bases not matched to a gene. The germline gives CDR1 DFQATT, CDR2 SNEGSKA (reference sequence). The CDR3 spans 17 residues.

This clonotype appeared a single time. The chain employs TRBV7-2 and TRBJ2-1; D perhaps matches TRBD1 (5 bases). The V gene's germline CDR1 is SGHTA and CDR2 FQGNSA. Trimming cost V 3 bases and J 4 bases, with 7 bases left between them. The CDR3 loop spans 13 amino acids. The CDR3 region is CASSFTGYNEQFF. For the CDR3, the DNA is TGTGCCAGCAGCTTTACAGGTTACAATGAGCAGTTCTTC. Drawing the rest from reference TRBV7-2 and TRBJ2-1, the complete variable domain is GAGVSQSPSNKVTEKGKDVELRCDPISGHTALYWYRQSLGQGLEFLIYFQGNSAPDKSGLPSDRFSAERTGGSVSTLTIQRTQQEDSAVYLCASSFTGYNEQFFGPGTRLTVL.

V is TRBV4-3 and J is TRBJ1-1, with 8 bases matching TRBD1. Germline V gives CDR1 LGHNA, CDR2 YSLEER. V was pared by 4 bases and J by 4 bases, with 5 bases of the junction left unmatched. CDR3 size: 14 residues. CDR3 nucleotides: TGCGCCAGCAGCCGAACAGGGGGAAGCACTGAAGCTTTCTTT. It codes for CASSRTGGSTEAFF.

The rearrangement links TRBV10-3 to TRBJ2-5; 7 bases agree with TRBD1. This CDR3 has 13 residues. In germline, CDR1 is ENHRY, CDR2 SYGVKD. Losses at the gene ends were 7 bases for V and 2 bases for J; bases not matched to a gene: 4. In nucleotides, the CDR3 is TGTGCCATCAAGCAACAGGGGCAAGAGACCCAGTACTTC. Protein product: CAIKQQGQETQYF.

This clonotype was recorded only once. The chain employs TRBV7-2 and TRBJ2-7, with D perhaps matching TRBD2 (7 bases). Germline CDR1 reads SGHTA; CDR2 reads FQGNSA. With 1 base removed from V and 6 bases from J, the gap between germline ends came to 13 bases. The CDR3 contains 14 residues. The CDR3 DNA is TGTGCCAGCAGCTTAGGGGGGGCGGGGGCCGAGCAGTACTTC. Its translation: CASSLGGAGAEQYF.

The gene calls are TRBV5-1 and TRBJ1-1; no firm D call. Germline V gives CDR1 SGHRS, CDR2 YFSETQ. Trimming pared 0 bases from V and 2 bases from J, leaving 11 bases between. The CDR3 spans 15 residues. CDR3 DNA: TGCGCCAGCAGCTTGGAAGACATACCTAACACTGAAGCTTTCTTT. Translated: CASSLEDIPNTEAFF.

The gene calls are TRBV5-1 and TRBJ2-3; 7 bases map to TRBD1. V lost 1 base to trimming and J lost 0 bases; unmatched junction nucleotides: 5. Germline V lookup: CDR1 SGHRS, CDR2 YFSETQ. This CDR3 is 16 amino acids long. CDR3 bases: TGCGCCAGCAGCTTGTTCGACAGGGAAAGCACAGATACGCAGTATTTT. Translation: CASSLFDRESTDTQYF.

The V call is TRBV10-3, the J call TRBJ2-3; no definite D call. The CDR3 has 13 amino acids. Germline V CDR1 and CDR2: ENHRY, SYGVKD. Between the trimmed V and J ends, which lost 5 bases and 0 bases, there was a span of 6 bases. Written as DNA, the CDR3 is TGTGCCATCAGTCCTCATAGCACAGATACGCAGTATTTT. This gives the protein CAISPHSTDTQYF.

The count of this clonotype is one. The chain joins TRBV7-2 to TRBJ1-5; D not certain. CDR3 length: 14 amino acids. Germline CDR1 SGHTA, CDR2 FQGNSA. Trimming left V 3 bases short and J 3 bases short, with 9 bases between. The CDR3 sequence is CASSFGGNNQPQHF. The CDR3 DNA follows: TGTGCCAGCAGCTTCGGAGGGAACAATCAGCCCCAGCATTTT.

This clonotype was detected once. The chain has TRBV28 and TRBJ1-2; TRBD1 agrees at 12 bases. V trimming: 5 bases; J trimming: 4 bases; junction bases outside the gene matches: 11. Germline loops: CDR1 MDHEN, CDR2 SYDVKM. The length of the CDR3 is 17 residues. The CDR3 is CASSPGTGGAGPYGYTF. Here the CDR3 DNA reads TGTGCCAGCAGTCCGGGGACAGGGGGCGCAGGTCCCTATGGCTACACCTTC.

V usage is TRBV12-3 or TRBV12-4 and J usage is TRBJ2-2; D possibly corresponds to TRBD1 (5 bases). Trimming stripped 5 bases from V and 5 bases from J, with 9 bases between. This CDR3 is built from 13 residues. The CDR3 loop reads CASSGDRTGELFF. The CDR3 nucleotides are TGTGCCAGCAGTGGCGACAGAACCGGGGAGCTGTTTTTT.

The genes are TRBV7-6 and TRBJ2-1; D is perhaps TRBD2 (6 bases). Trimming left V 7 bases short and J 2 bases short, with 15 bases between. Germline V CDR1 and CDR2: SGHVS, FNYEAQ. The CDR3 spans 15 residues. The CDR3 region has the DNA TGTGCCAGCACCCCGGGTAGCGGCCCCTACAATGAGCAGTTCTTC. Its translation is CASTPGSGPYNEQFF.

This chain uses TRBV2 with TRBJ1-5, with D possibly TRBD1 on 5 matching bases. The CDR3 has 15 residues. Germline V gene data show CDR1 as SNHLY and CDR2 as FYNNEI. Trimming removed 8 bases at V and 6 bases at J, with 20 bases between. CDR3 region: CASVRDTPSAQPQHF. DNA of the CDR3: TGTGCCAGCGTCAGGGATACCCCTTCGGCTCAGCCCCAGCATTTT.

The J gene is TRBJ2-3, the V gene TRBV7-9; D may correspond to TRBD1 or TRBD2 (5 bases each). The length of the CDR3 is 14 residues. Germline CDR1 reads SEHNR; CDR2 reads FQNEAQ (reference sequence). Trimming stripped 6 bases from V and 2 bases from J, with 12 bases between. CDR3 residues: CASSPGTNTDTQYF. CDR3 DNA: TGTGCCAGCAGTCCGGGGACCAACACAGATACGCAGTATTTT.